These 27 T cell receptor beta chains came from one sample sequenced in a study of blood T cell repertoires in COVID-19. The assay was immunoSEQ multiplex PCR, and TCRdb's table has in-frame clones only and misses some. The data contain a few hundred thousand clones, more than 75% of them singletons. Input material: PBMCs or T cells enriched from blood (not recorded which). Receptors originate from a man between 40 and 49 years old in a cohort exposed to, infected with or recovered from COVID-19 (not recorded which).

DNA of the CDR3: TGTGCCAGCAGCGCACCGGGACTAGCGGGAGGTCTAGCCAAAAACATTCAGTACTTC. Its translation is CASSAPGLAGGLAKNIQYF. V gene TRBV3-1 (or the pseudogene TRBV3-2) combines with J gene TRBJ2-4, with TRBD2 matching 15 bases. J was trimmed by 0 bases and V by 5 bases; bases with no gene match: 8. The germline CDR1 and CDR2 sequences are LGHDT and YNNKEL (reference sequence). There are 19 residues in the CDR3.

The rearrangement joins TRBV7-9 to TRBJ2-2; 7 bases are shared with TRBD2. V lost 1 base to trimming and J lost 3 bases; unmatched junction nucleotides: 5. CDR1 and CDR2 (germline): SEHNR, FQNEAQ (reference sequence). The CDR3 is 16 residues long. The CDR3 nucleotides are TGTGCCAGCAGCTTAGTTCGGGAGGTCGACACCGGGGAGCTGTTTTTT. Translating gives CASSLVREVDTGELFF. The full variable domain, completed using reference TRBV7-9 and TRBJ2-2, is DTGVSQNPRHKITKRGQNVTFRCDPISEHNRLYWYRQTLGQGPEFLTYFQNEAQLEKSRLLSDRFSAERPKGSFSTLEIQRTEQGDSAMYLCASSLVREVDTGELFFGEGSRLTVL.

This clone has a single count. The chain uses TRBV23-1 and TRBJ2-1; TRBD2 matches 7 bases. TRBV23-1 carries the ORF label, with uncertain function. Trimming at V came to 5 bases and at J to 4 bases, leaving 8 bases not matched to a gene. CDR3 length: 15 amino acids. The CDR3 DNA reads as TGCGCCAGCAGTAAGTCTAGCGGAATATACAATGAGCAGTTCTTC. This translates into CASSKSSGIYNEQFF.

CDR3 residues: CASSPTGRNQPQHF. CDR3 nucleotide sequence: TGTGCCAGCAGCCCAACAGGGCGAAATCAGCCCCAGCATTTT. The chain uses TRBV7-9 and TRBJ1-5; possibly TRBD1 for D (6 bases). Germline V gene data show CDR1 as SEHNR and CDR2 as FQNEAQ (reference sequence). This CDR3 region has 14 residues. Trimming removed 5 bases from V and 4 bases from J, with 12 bases in between.

The chain uses TRBV5-1 and TRBJ2-7; a weak D match, TRBD2 (7 bases). The V gene lost 4 bases and the J gene lost 7 bases, with 21 bases spanning the gap. CDR3 length: 15 amino acids. CDR1 and CDR2 (germline): SGHRS, YFSETQ. The CDR3: CASSRGARTPGEQYF. The CDR3 DNA reads TGCGCCAGCAGCCGGGGGGCACGGACACCGGGAGAGCAGTACTTC. Variable domain in full (rest from reference TRBV5-1 and TRBJ2-7): KAGVTQTPRYLIKTRGQQVTLSCSPISGHRSVSWYQQTPGQGLQFLFEYFSETQRNKGNFPGRFSGRQFSNSRSEMNVSTLELGDSALYLCASSRGARTPGEQYFGPGTRLTVT.

The genes are TRBV5-1 and TRBJ1-6; D uncertain. Trimming left V 5 bases short and J 15 bases short, with 12 bases between. The CDR3 contains 11 residues. Germline V lookup: CDR1 SGHRS, CDR2 YFSETQ. This chain's CDR3 is CASSFDKSLHF. CDR3 DNA: TGCGCCAGCAGTTTTGACAAGAGCCTCCACTTT.

The chain has TRBV6-2 or TRBV6-3 and TRBJ2-5; 8 bases agree with TRBD2. This CDR3 spans 15 amino acids. Germline V CDR1 and CDR2: MNHEY, SVGEGT. With V trimmed by 2 bases and J by 0 bases, 2 bases remained unmatched. The DNA for the CDR3 is TGTGCCAGCAGTTACACGGGAGGGAACCAAGAGACCCAGTACTTC. This gives the protein CASSYTGGNQETQYF.

The chain uses TRBV4-1 and TRBJ2-5; 7 bases fit TRBD1. CDR3 length equals 16 residues. Germline V gene lookup returns CDR1 MGHRA and CDR2 YSYEKL. The trim removed 2 bases at V and 2 bases at J, leaving 8 bases unmatched. CDR3 protein: CASSQLSGQVQETQYF. CDR3 nucleotide sequence: TGCGCCAGCAGCCAACTATCCGGACAGGTTCAAGAGACCCAGTACTTC.

This rearrangement joins TRBV11-2 to TRBJ1-6; TRBD1 aligns across 7 bases. This CDR3 is built from 14 residues. CDR1 and CDR2 from the germline V gene are SGHAT and FQNNGV. V was pared by 6 bases and J by 9 bases, with 8 bases of the junction left unmatched. CDR3 amino acids: CASSYGTDSSPLHF. As DNA, the CDR3 is TGTGCCAGCAGTTACGGGACAGACAGTTCACCCCTCCACTTT.

This rearrangement joins TRBV5-6 to TRBJ2-1; 7 positions match TRBD2. Trimming removed 1 base from V and 7 bases from J; junction bases left unmatched: 8. This CDR3 has 15 residues. Germline V gene data show CDR1 as SGHDT and CDR2 as YYEEEE. The CDR3 loop reads CASSLIREALNEQFF. DNA for the CDR3: TGTGCCAGCAGCTTGATACGGGAGGCTCTGAATGAGCAGTTCTTC. Filled out from reference TRBV5-6 and TRBJ2-1, the complete variable domain reads DAGVTQSPTHLIKTRGQQVTLRCSPKSGHDTVSWYQQALGQGPQFIFQYYEEEERQRGNFPDRFSGHQFPNYSSELNVNALLLGDSALYLCASSLIREALNEQFFGPGTRLTVL.

This sequence joins TRBV6-5 and TRBJ1-6; the D is unclear. The V gene's germline CDR1 is MNHEY and CDR2 SVGAGI. The CDR3 length is 16 residues. Trimming pared 4 bases from V and 0 bases from J, leaving 10 bases between. CDR3 region: CASSFGRSSYNSPLHF. The CDR3 bases are TGTGCCAGCAGTTTTGGGAGGAGCTCCTATAATTCACCCCTCCACTTT.

The V and J genes are TRBV3-1 (or the pseudogene TRBV3-2) and TRBJ2-5; D possibly corresponds to TRBD1 (5 bases). CDR1 is LGHDT and CDR2 is YNNKEL in the germline V gene (reference sequence). The V end was cut by 0 bases, the J end by 5 bases, with 10 bases between. The CDR3 has 14 amino acids. CDR3 in amino acids: CASSQETARETQYF. As DNA, the CDR3 is TGTGCCAGCAGCCAAGAGACAGCGCGGGAGACCCAGTACTTC.

This sequence joins TRBV30 and TRBJ2-2, with 8 nucleotides matching TRBD2. This CDR3 is 14 amino acids long. Losses at the gene ends were 4 bases for V and 6 bases for J; bases not matched to a gene: 7. Germline-derived CDR1 and CDR2 are GTSNPN and SVGIG (reference sequence). As DNA, the CDR3 is TGTGCCTGGATGGTGCTAGCGGGTTCCGGGGAGCTGTTTTTT. This encodes CAWMVLAGSGELFF.

This clone was detected once. The gene calls are TRBV25-1 and TRBJ2-3, with D possibly matching TRBD2 (6 bases). V dropped 4 bases and J dropped 2 bases, with 13 bases sitting between them. Germline CDR1 reads MGHDK; CDR2 reads SYGVNS. CDR3 length: 15 amino acids. The CDR3 sequence: CASSVLAAATDTQYF. As DNA, the CDR3 is TGTGCCAGCAGTGTGTTAGCGGCCGCCACAGATACGCAGTATTTT.

This clone was seen only a few times. This chain connects TRBV27 to TRBJ1-6, with TRBD1 matching 7 bases. This CDR3 has 16 residues. The V gene end was trimmed by 3 bases and the J gene end by 7 bases; junction bases not matched to a gene: 9. CDR1 is MNHEY, CDR2 SMNVEV, per germline (reference sequence). The CDR3 bases are TGTGCCAGCAGTTTCGACTTTAGGGACAGAAATTCACCCCTCCACTTT. This translates into CASSFDFRDRNSPLHF.

The chain recombines TRBV2 with TRBJ2-1; a weak D match, TRBD2 (5 bases). CDR3 length: 14 amino acids. Germline V CDR1 and CDR2: SNHLY, FYNNEI. V gave up 4 bases and J gave up 8 bases, with 15 bases separating them. The CDR3 DNA follows: TGTGCCAGCAGTGCTGAGGGAGCATCGTATGAGCAGTTCTTC. Its translation is CASSAEGASYEQFF.

V is TRBV2 and J is TRBJ2-6, with D possibly TRBD1 on 5 matching bases. Germline CDR1 reads SNHLY; CDR2 reads FYNNEI. V dropped 6 bases and J dropped 1 base, with 10 bases sitting between them. The CDR3 is 15 amino acids. Here the CDR3 DNA reads TGTGCCAGCAGGACAGACATGTCTGGGGCCAACGTCCTGACTTTC. The encoded protein is CASRTDMSGANVLTF. Together with reference TRBV2 and TRBJ2-6, the CDR3 gives the full variable domain: EPEVTQTPSHQVTQMGQEVILRCVPISNHLYFYWYRQILGQKVEFLVSFYNNEISEKSEIFDDQFSVERPDGSNFTLKIRSTKLEDSAMYFCASRTDMSGANVLTFGAGSRLTVL.

The V and J genes are TRBV19 and TRBJ2-6; the D gene is possibly TRBD2 (6 bases). The CDR3 is made up of 17 amino acids. Germline CDR1 reads LNHDA; CDR2 reads SQIVND (reference sequence). The germline V and J ends were trimmed by 3 bases and 3 bases, with 15 bases remaining between them. The CDR3 DNA is TGTGCCAGTAGTATCTCCCGGGAGAGGGTTGGGGCCAACGTCCTGACTTTC. Its protein product is CASSISRERVGANVLTF.

This chain connects TRBV7-9 to TRBJ2-3; 7 bases align to TRBD2. Trimming took 3 bases from V and 9 from J; bases not matched to a gene: 6. This CDR3 comprises 13 residues. Germline CDR1 and CDR2: SEHNR and FQNEAQ (reference sequence). The CDR3 DNA reads TGTGCCAGCAGCTTTACTAGCGTTGGGACGCAGTATTTT. Its translation: CASSFTSVGTQYF.

This chain links TRBV29-1 with TRBJ2-1, with 8 bases aligning to TRBD2. The V gene end was trimmed by 4 bases and the J gene end by 8 bases; junction bases not matched to a gene: 7. Per the germline V gene, CDR1 is SQVTM and CDR2 is ANQGSEA. This CDR3 contains 13 residues. The CDR3 region is CSVGASGFYEQFF. DNA for the CDR3: TGCAGCGTTGGGGCTAGCGGGTTCTATGAGCAGTTCTTC.

The chain links TRBV9 to TRBJ2-7; 8 positions agree with TRBD1. The J segment lost 3 bases and the V segment lost 4 bases, leaving 6 bases of the junction unmatched. The CDR3 consists of 14 residues. Germline V CDR1 and CDR2: SGDLS, YYNGEE. In DNA form, the CDR3 reads TGTGCCAGCAGCCAGGGGGCCGGGGTCTACGAGCAGTACTTC. The encoded protein is CASSQGAGVYEQYF. Variable domain in full (rest from reference TRBV9 and TRBJ2-7): DSGVTQTPKHLITATGQRVTLRCSPRSGDLSVYWYQQSLDQGLQFLIQYYNGEERAKGNILERFSAQQFPDLHSELNLSSLELGDSALYFCASSQGAGVYEQYFGPGTRLTVT.

The chain couples TRBV6-4 to TRBJ2-2; TRBD1 aligns across 12 bases. Germline V lookup: CDR1 MRHNA, CDR2 SNTAGT. The CDR3 contains 15 residues. The J segment lost 5 bases and the V segment lost 10 bases, leaving 8 bases of the junction unmatched. In DNA, the CDR3 is TGTGCCACCGGGACAGGGGGCCTTGGGACCGGGGAGCTGTTTTTT. It yields the protein CATGTGGLGTGELFF.

The table lists this clone with many counts. The junction departs from germline at one end; a sequencing error may be responsible. V usage is TRBV5-4 and J usage is TRBJ1-3; TRBD1 agrees at 9 bases. Germline V CDR1 and CDR2: SGHNT, YYREEE (reference sequence). This CDR3 contains 15 residues. The DNA of the CDR3 is TGTGCCAGCAGCGGGGACAGGGAGTCTGTAAACACCATATATTTT. Its translation: CASSGDRESVNTIYF.

V and J are TRBV5-1 and TRBJ2-1, with 7 bases matching TRBD2. CDR3 length: 15 amino acids. CDR1 is SGHRS and CDR2 is YFSETQ in the germline V gene. Trimming took 4 bases from V and 9 from J; bases not matched to a gene: 13. The CDR3: CASSPDGLVVAEQFF. The CDR3 DNA is TGCGCCAGCAGCCCGGACGGACTAGTGGTGGCTGAGCAGTTCTTC. Complete variable domain (other parts from reference TRBV5-1 and TRBJ2-1): KAGVTQTPRYLIKTRGQQVTLSCSPISGHRSVSWYQQTPGQGLQFLFEYFSETQRNKGNFPGRFSGRQFSNSRSEMNVSTLELGDSALYLCASSPDGLVVAEQFFGPGTRLTVL.

This CDR3 is CASSHEGLGGAFF. The DNA of the CDR3 is TGTGCCAGCAGCCACGAGGGATTGGGGGGAGCTTTCTTT. The rearrangement uses TRBV7-9 and TRBJ1-1; weak D call: TRBD1 (5 bases). V dropped 5 bases and J dropped 10 bases, with 17 bases sitting between them. This CDR3 has 13 residues. From germline, CDR1 is SEHNR and CDR2 FQNEAQ (reference sequence).

The chain carries TRBV7-2 and TRBJ2-3; 10 nucleotides line up with TRBD2. J was trimmed by 2 bases and V by 4 bases; bases with no gene match: 12. From germline, CDR1 is SGHTA and CDR2 FQGNSA. This CDR3 comprises 18 residues. CDR3: CASSSSRLAGFDTDTQYF. The CDR3, as DNA: TGTGCCAGCAGCTCGTCACGACTAGCGGGCTTTGACACAGATACGCAGTATTTT.

The gene calls are TRBV29-1 and TRBJ2-1, with D possibly matching TRBD1 (7 bases). CDR1 and CDR2 from the germline V gene are SQVTM and ANQGSEA. The germline V and J ends were trimmed by 6 bases and 6 bases, with 18 bases remaining between them. The length of the CDR3 is 14 residues. The CDR3 sequence: CSVEGTVSSNEQFF. The CDR3 DNA reads TGCAGCGTGGAGGGGACAGTTTCTAGCAATGAGCAGTTCTTC.